This T cell receptor (beta chain) was recovered during a study of blood T cell repertoires in COVID-19 (dated by TCRdb to the early 2020s). Turning to the overall study: Samples from collaborators originated in the United States, Italy and Spain and spanned both the acute and convalescent phases of COVID-19. Where available, HLA class I and class II types were obtained from metadata supplied by the sample provider rather than from assay-based typing. Samples were obtained from the ongoing ImmuneRACE study (first 160 participants) and from over 1,000 subjects provided by 6 global collaborators. The prospective study material was composed of cDNA or gDNA derived from T cells, B-cell-depleted T cells, or PBMCs. The repertoires were released in a freely available public database meant as a resource for research on the immune response to SARS-CoV-2. The sample metadata nearly always contained a de-identified subject ID, COVID-19 status, age in years and sex. Subjects who had been exposed to COVID-19, were actively infected with it, or had recovered from it provided the deeply sampled blood TCRbeta repertoires that made up the dataset. Broad study findings and their caveats: How much clinical and demographic metadata was included differed by source and by participant, and the metadata was provided uncurated.

Each collaborating institution followed its own protocols to collect whole blood in K2EDTA tubes. For TCRbeta analysis, collaborators shipped samples in one of three forms: frozen whole blood, isolated PBMCs, or DNA extracted from either of those sample types. V is cut back by 4 bases and J by 0 bases, with 5 bases in the junction unmatched. The CDR3 numbers 17 residues from cysteine through phenylalanine. The DNA shown is the 51-base CDR3, in frame from base 1. The germline V gene supplies CDR1 MGHRA and CDR2 YSYEKL. Regarding this clone: Its antigen target is currently unknown. Per-base qualities were not stored, and no clone one base away is much larger.

TCRbeta CDR3 regions were amplified from genomic DNA by means of the immunoSEQ Assay, a bias-controlled multiplex PCR. In the paper's pipeline: The number of nucleated cells in each sample was estimated from the amplification of reference gene primers within the assay. To quantify the absolute abundance of each unique TCRbeta CDR3 rearrangement, sequence reads were collapsed and filtered. Productive Simpson clonality was computed per sample as the square root of Simpson's diversity index over productive rearrangements. The immuneACCESS repertoire file appears here via TCRdb, limited to in-frame rearrangements. These files lack a portion of the clones; in checked studies, under half of the deficit traces to unresolved V genes, and the cause of the others is not known. D and trimming were read from the DNA, whereas the V and J calls and clone size are those reported in that table. The sample table lists around 200,000 clones, 85% to 90% of them with a count of one. The ten largest account for 7% to 8% of the sample.

The chain joins TRBV4-1 to TRBJ2-3; 12 of the junction bases match TRBD2. The sequencing input was peripheral blood. The TCR sequence derives from a woman aged 80 or older in a cohort sampled during active or convalescent COVID-19. The CDR3 protein is CASSRLGTSGSTDTQYF. In nucleotide form, the sequence is TGCGCCAGCAGCCGCCTGGGGACTAGCGGGAGCACAGATACGCAGTATTTT.